This TCR beta chain was identified during a study of blood T cell repertoires in COVID-19. Study summary: T cells, B-cell-depleted T cells, or PBMCs supplied cDNA or gDNA.

This CDR3 contains 16 residues. V dropped 2 bases and J dropped 8; count of bases not matched to a gene: 14. Germline V CDR1 and CDR2: KGHSH, LQKENI. The method was immunoSEQ multiplex PCR; TCRdb's version includes in-frame clones alone and lacks a portion of them. The table records about 76,000 clones, 85% of them present only once. Seattle participants joined during active infection and were tracked over time. The sample comprised peripheral blood. This chain joins TRBV18 and TRBJ1-1; 7 bases map to TRBD1. The origin of this receptor is a man between 60 and 75 years old with COVID-19, enrolled during active disease. CDR3 sequence (DNA): TGTGCCAGCTCACCAGGGGACAGTCAAATCGGATTCGAAGCTTTCTTT. This translates into CASSPGDSQIGFEAFF.